Below are 17 T cell receptor beta chains sequenced from a single sample in a study of post-analysis software for immune sequencing data. Study results and caveats: Roughly 5 TRBV segments, TRBV5-6, TRBV5-1 and TRBV20-1 among them, were found more frequent in patients than controls.

No antigen is known for these receptors. Unique-molecular-identifier-tagged TCR beta cDNA libraries were used. MiXCR, run by TCRdb on the PCR reads, gives a single entry per CDR3 protein. Among about 540,000 distinct CDR3 sequences, less than 40% were seen once, and the ten largest hold about 5.6%. The source material was blood. These receptors all stem from a girl under 18 with multiple sclerosis.

The chain recombines TRBV18 with TRBJ2-4, with a weak D call TRBD1 (7 bases). The end of the DNA aligns better with TRBJ2-5, so the J call may be wrong. CDR1 KGHSH and CDR2 LQKENI come from the germline V gene. The CDR3 loop spans 17 amino acids. CDR3 sequence: CASSPALEGAGDGTQYF. The CDR3 DNA reads as TGTGCCAGCTCACCAGCCCTGGAGGGGGCCGGCGACGGGACCCAGTACTTC.

CDR3 sequence (DNA): TGCGCCAGCAGCGGTGCACAGGGGAGCTCCTACGAGCAGTACTTC. Translation: CASSGAQGSSYEQYF. The V and J genes are TRBV5-1 and TRBJ2-7; 7 nucleotides align to TRBD1. V was pared by 4 bases and J by 0 bases, with 7 bases of the junction left unmatched. CDR1 and CDR2 (germline): SGHRS, YFSETQ. The CDR3 is made up of 15 amino acids.

This clonotype showed up just a few times. The V gene is TRBV20-1, the J gene TRBJ2-7; 7 bases map to TRBD1. The CDR3 is made up of 15 amino acids. Germline V CDR1 and CDR2: DFQATT, SNEGSKA (reference sequence). Unmatched junction bases numbered 12, after V lost 4 bases and J lost 3 bases. CDR3 DNA sequence: TGCAGTGCTACCTCCTGGGACAGCGATGACTACGAGCAGTACTTC. Translation gives CSATSWDSDDYEQYF.

The chain uses TRBV29-1 and TRBJ2-3, with 10 bases lining up with TRBD1. From germline, CDR1 is SQVTM and CDR2 ANQGSEA. The CDR3 has 13 amino acids. Germline trimming cut 6 bases from V and 2 bases from J; bases unmatched to any gene: 2. The CDR3 DNA sequence: TGCAGCGTCGGGACAGGGGCCACAGATACGCAGTATTTT. Its translation: CSVGTGATDTQYF.

There are a few counts of this clonotype. This chain links TRBV3-1 with TRBJ2-3, with D perhaps matching TRBD2 (5 bases). CDR1 and CDR2 from the germline V gene are LGHDT and YNNKEL (reference sequence). V gave up 0 bases and J gave up 5 bases, with 18 bases separating them. The CDR3 runs 17 residues. In DNA form, the CDR3 reads TGTGCCAGCAGCCAAGAACGTTGGGCGGAGGAAGGAGATACGCAGTATTTT. Its protein is CASSQERWAEEGDTQYF.

V and J are TRBV5-1 and TRBJ1-2, with a possible D match to TRBD1 (6 bases). Between the trimmed V and J ends, which lost 4 bases and 4 bases, there was a span of 11 bases. Germline CDR1 is SGHRS and CDR2 is YFSETQ. There are 13 residues in the CDR3. Here the CDR3 reads CASSIGQLYGYTF. CDR3 sequence (DNA): TGCGCCAGCAGCATCGGACAGCTCTATGGCTACACCTTC. Based on the CDR3 plus reference TRBV5-1 and TRBJ1-2, the full variable domain is KAGVTQTPRYLIKTRGQQVTLSCSPISGHRSVSWYQQTPGQGLQFLFEYFSETQRNKGNFPGRFSGRQFSNSRSEMNVSTLELGDSALYLCASSIGQLYGYTFGSGTRLTVV.

V gene TRBV11-1 combines with J gene TRBJ2-7, with D unresolved. The CDR3 runs 14 residues. Trimming shortened V by 2 bases and J by 0 bases, and 8 bases separated the two germline ends. The germline V gene has CDR1 SGHAT and CDR2 FQDESV (reference sequence). The chain's CDR3 is CASSLSFSSYEQYF. The DNA of the CDR3 is TGTGCCAGCAGCTTAAGCTTTTCCTCCTACGAGCAGTACTTC.

The chain carries TRBV5-5 and TRBJ2-3; 8 bases match TRBD1. The CDR3 is 16 residues long. Germline CDR1 is SGHKS and CDR2 is YYEKEE (reference sequence). The CDR3 sequence is CVSTLRGRGQGDTQYF. The CDR3 coding sequence is TGTGTCAGTACCCTCCGTGGCAGGGGGCAGGGAGATACGCAGTATTTT.

The V gene is TRBV7-9, the J gene TRBJ2-1; 11 bases are a match to TRBD2. Germline CDR1 is SEHNR and CDR2 is FQNEAQ (reference sequence). CDR3 length equals 16 residues. Unmatched junction bases numbered 9, after V lost 4 bases and J lost 7 bases. Here the CDR3 reads CASSSYSGLAGNEQFF. The CDR3 nucleotides are TGTGCCAGCAGCTCCTATTCCGGACTAGCGGGTAATGAGCAGTTCTTC. The full variable domain, rest sourced from reference TRBV7-9 and TRBJ2-1, is DTGVSQNPRHKITKRGQNVTFRCDPISEHNRLYWYRQTLGQGPEFLTYFQNEAQLEKSRLLSDRFSAERPKGSFSTLEIQRTEQGDSAMYLCASSSYSGLAGNEQFFGPGTRLTVL.

This clonotype was seen a few times. The V gene is TRBV7-9, the J gene TRBJ2-7; no reliable D call. The CDR3 runs to 15 residues. Germline values: CDR1 SEHNR, CDR2 FQNEAQ (reference sequence). Trimming stripped 5 bases from V and 0 bases from J, with 14 bases between. The DNA for the CDR3 is TGTGCCAGCAGCCCGCCGAACCCGAGCTCCTACGAGCAGTACTTC. Its protein is CASSPPNPSSYEQYF.

This clonotype showed up just a few times. The V call is TRBV6-5, the J call TRBJ1-1; tentative D call: TRBD1 (5 bases). V lost 5 bases to trimming and J lost 1 base, with 11 bases between them. The CDR3 runs 14 residues. The germline CDR1 and CDR2 sequences are MNHEY and SVGAGI. CDR3 DNA sequence: TGTGCCAGCAGTCGGGGCGTCTCGAACACTGAAGCTTTCTTT. Translating it yields CASSRGVSNTEAFF.

This clonotype was observed a few times. The chain uses TRBV20-1 and TRBJ2-1, with a possible D match to TRBD2 (6 bases). CDR1 is DFQATT, CDR2 SNEGSKA, per germline (reference sequence). This CDR3 is built from 11 residues. V was shortened by 4 bases and J by 5 bases, with 6 bases between the two germline ends. The CDR3 loop is CSATGDNEQFF. CDR3 in DNA: TGCAGTGCTACGGGGGACAATGAGCAGTTCTTC.

This chain joins TRBV5-6 and TRBJ2-5, with D perhaps matching TRBD1 (5 bases). The J call could be wrong; TRBJ2-7 is a better fit for the DNA end. Germline loops: CDR1 SGHDT, CDR2 YYEEEE. This CDR3 region has 15 residues. DNA for the CDR3: TGTGCCAGCAGCCGGAAACCGACAGTATCCTACGAGCAGTACTTC. It encodes CASSRKPTVSYEQYF.

The chain couples TRBV5-1 to TRBJ2-1; TRBD1 matches at 7 bases. With V trimmed by 4 bases and J by 8 bases, 12 bases remained unmatched. This CDR3 contains 15 residues. Germline V gene sequence: CDR1 SGHRS, CDR2 YFSETQ. CDR3 sequence reads: CASSVGTAGGYEQFF. For the CDR3, the DNA is TGCGCCAGCAGCGTCGGGACAGCCGGTGGGTATGAGCAGTTCTTC.

This clonotype has more than one count but fewer than ten. V is TRBV13 and J is TRBJ1-4, with a possible D match to TRBD1 (6 bases). Per germline, CDR1 PRHDT and CDR2 FYEKMQ (reference sequence). Trimming shortened V by 2 bases and J by 8 bases, and 12 bases separated the two germline ends. The CDR3 runs 14 residues. This CDR3 is CASSLRGPEEKLFF. The CDR3, as DNA: TGTGCCAGCAGCTTACGGGGGCCCGAAGAAAAACTGTTTTTT.

The chain combines TRBV7-3 with TRBJ2-1, with 16 bases identical to TRBD2. This CDR3 is 18 amino acids long. Germline-derived CDR1 and CDR2 are SGHTA and FQGTGA. Unmatched junction bases numbered 3, after V lost 0 bases and J lost 4 bases. CDR3 in amino acids: CASSLTGTSGGVYNEQFF. The DNA of the CDR3 is TGTGCCAGCAGCTTAACGGGGACTAGCGGGGGGGTATACAATGAGCAGTTCTTC.

The chain links TRBV7-9 to TRBJ1-1, with TRBD1 as a possible D gene (6 bases). V gave up 8 bases and J gave up 4 bases, with 20 bases separating them. Germline CDR1 is SEHNR and CDR2 is FQNEAQ (reference sequence). The CDR3 consists of 15 residues. The CDR3 sequence: CASSHKGGLGTEAFF. The CDR3 coding sequence is TGTGCCAGCTCCCACAAGGGGGGGCTGGGCACTGAAGCTTTCTTT.